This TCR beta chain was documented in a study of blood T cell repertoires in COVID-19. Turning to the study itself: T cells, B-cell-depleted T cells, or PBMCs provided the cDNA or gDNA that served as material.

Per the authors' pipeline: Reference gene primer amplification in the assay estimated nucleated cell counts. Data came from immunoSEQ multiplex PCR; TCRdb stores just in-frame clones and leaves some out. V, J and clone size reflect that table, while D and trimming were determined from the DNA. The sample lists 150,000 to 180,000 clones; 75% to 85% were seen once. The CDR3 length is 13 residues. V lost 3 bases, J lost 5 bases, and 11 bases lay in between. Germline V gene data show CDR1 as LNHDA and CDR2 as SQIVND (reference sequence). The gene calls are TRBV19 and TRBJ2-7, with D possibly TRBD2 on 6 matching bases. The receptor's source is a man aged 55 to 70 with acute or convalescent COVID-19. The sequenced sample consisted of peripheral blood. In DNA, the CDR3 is TGTGCCAGTAGTATTAGCGGAATCAACGAGCAGTACTTC. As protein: CASSISGINEQYF.